Below, 4 T cell receptor beta chains from the same sample are listed, as sequenced in a study of blood T cell repertoires in COVID-19. The table came from immunoSEQ multiplex PCR; TCRdb's copy has only in-frame clones and leaves some out. Among approximately 270,000 clones listed, around 90% were seen once. Sequencing was done on a sample of peripheral blood. The receptor source for this set is a man between 45 and 60 years old with acute or convalescent COVID-19.

The CDR3 protein is CASSFRRNTGELFF. The CDR3, as DNA: TGTGCCAGCAGCTTCAGGCGTAACACCGGGGAGCTGTTTTTT. The chain couples TRBV11-3 to TRBJ2-2; D is ambiguous. Trimming pared 3 bases from V and 2 bases from J, leaving 7 bases between. This CDR3 is 14 amino acids long. Per the germline V gene, CDR1 is SGHNT and CDR2 is YENEEA.

The chain has TRBV10-3 and TRBJ1-2, with 7 bases lining up with TRBD1. This CDR3 comprises 14 residues. The V gene's germline CDR1 is ENHRY and CDR2 SYGVKD. Losses at the gene ends were 6 bases for V and 3 bases for J; bases not matched to a gene: 7. The CDR3 nucleotides read TGTGCCATCAGGAGACAGGGAGAGGACTATGGCTACACCTTC. Protein product: CAIRRQGEDYGYTF.

This rearrangement joins TRBV3-1 (or the pseudogene TRBV3-2) to TRBJ2-2, with a possible D match to TRBD2 (7 bases). Germline values: CDR1 LGHDT, CDR2 YNNKEL (reference sequence). CDR3 size: 14 residues. V gave up 5 bases and J gave up 6 bases, with 13 bases separating them. CDR3 protein: CASSWLGGAGELFF. CDR3 sequence (DNA): TGTGCCAGCAGCTGGCTAGGGGGGGCCGGGGAGCTGTTTTTT.

The V and J genes are TRBV27 and TRBJ2-5; 7 bases fit TRBD1. Trimming cost V 0 bases and J 5 bases; bases outside gene matches: 6. Germline-derived CDR1 and CDR2 are MNHEY and SMNVEV (reference sequence). The CDR3 has 15 residues. CDR3 nucleotide sequence: TGTGCCAGCAGTTTATCGTACAGGGGTGGTGAGACCCAGTACTTC. Protein sequence: CASSLSYRGGETQYF.